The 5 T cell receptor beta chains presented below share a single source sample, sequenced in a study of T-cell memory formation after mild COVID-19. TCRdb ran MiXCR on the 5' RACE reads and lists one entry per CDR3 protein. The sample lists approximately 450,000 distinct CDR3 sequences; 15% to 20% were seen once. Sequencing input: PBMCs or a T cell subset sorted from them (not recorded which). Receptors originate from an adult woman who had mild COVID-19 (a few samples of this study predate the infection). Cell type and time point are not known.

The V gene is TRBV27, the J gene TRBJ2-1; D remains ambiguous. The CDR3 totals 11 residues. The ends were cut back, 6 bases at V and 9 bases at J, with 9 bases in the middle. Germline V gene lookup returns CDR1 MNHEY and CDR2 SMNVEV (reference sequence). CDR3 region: CASSQTGEQFF. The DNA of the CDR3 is TGTGCCAGCAGCCAGACCGGTGAGCAGTTCTTC.

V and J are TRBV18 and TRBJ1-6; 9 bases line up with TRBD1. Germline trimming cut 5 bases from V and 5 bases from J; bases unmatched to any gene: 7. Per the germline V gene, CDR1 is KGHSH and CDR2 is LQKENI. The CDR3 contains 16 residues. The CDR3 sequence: CASSIDRGTNNSPLHF. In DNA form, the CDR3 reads TGTGCCAGCTCAATCGACAGGGGGACCAATAATTCACCCCTCCACTTT.

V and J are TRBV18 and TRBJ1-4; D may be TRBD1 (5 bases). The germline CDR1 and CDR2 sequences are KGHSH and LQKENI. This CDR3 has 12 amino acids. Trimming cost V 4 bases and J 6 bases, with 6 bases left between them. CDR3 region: CASSQQDEKLFF. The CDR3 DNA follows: TGTGCCAGCTCACAACAGGATGAAAAACTGTTTTTT.

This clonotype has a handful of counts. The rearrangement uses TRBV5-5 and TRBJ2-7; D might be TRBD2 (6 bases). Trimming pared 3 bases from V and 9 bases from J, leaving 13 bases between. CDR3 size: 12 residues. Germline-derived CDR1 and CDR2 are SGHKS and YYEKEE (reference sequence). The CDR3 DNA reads TGTGCCAGCAGCTATCTGGAGGGAGGGCAGTACTTC. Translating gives CASSYLEGGQYF. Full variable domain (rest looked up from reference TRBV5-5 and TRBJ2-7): DAGVTQSPTHLIKTRGQQVTLRCSPISGHKSVSWYQQVLGQGPQFIFQYYEKEERGRGNFPDRFSARQFPNYSSELNVNALLLGDSALYLCASSYLEGGQYFGPGTRLTVT.

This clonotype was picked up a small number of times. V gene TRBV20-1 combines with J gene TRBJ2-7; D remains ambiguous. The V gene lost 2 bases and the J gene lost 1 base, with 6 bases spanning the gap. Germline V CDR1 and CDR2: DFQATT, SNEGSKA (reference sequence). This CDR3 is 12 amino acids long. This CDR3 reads CSARSLSYEQYF. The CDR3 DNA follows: TGCAGTGCTAGAAGTCTTTCCTACGAGCAGTACTTC.